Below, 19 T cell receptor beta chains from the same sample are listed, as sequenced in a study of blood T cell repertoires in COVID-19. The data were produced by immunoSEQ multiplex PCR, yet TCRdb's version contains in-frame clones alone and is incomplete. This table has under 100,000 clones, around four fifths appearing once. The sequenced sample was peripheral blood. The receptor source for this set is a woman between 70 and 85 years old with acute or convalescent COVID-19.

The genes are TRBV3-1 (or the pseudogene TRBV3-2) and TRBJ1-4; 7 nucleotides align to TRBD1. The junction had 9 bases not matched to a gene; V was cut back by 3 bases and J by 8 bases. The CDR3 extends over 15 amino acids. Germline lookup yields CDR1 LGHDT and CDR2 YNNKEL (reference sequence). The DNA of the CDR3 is TGTGCCAGCAGCCAGAGGGGGACAGAGGCAGAAAAACTGTTTTTT. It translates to CASSQRGTEAEKLFF.

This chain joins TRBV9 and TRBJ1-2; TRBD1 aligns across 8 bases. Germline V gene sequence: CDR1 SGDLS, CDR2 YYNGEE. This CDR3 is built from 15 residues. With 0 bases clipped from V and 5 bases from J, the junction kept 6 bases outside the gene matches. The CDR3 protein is CASSVERTGLYGYTF. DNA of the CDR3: TGTGCCAGCAGCGTAGAACGGACAGGGTTATATGGCTACACCTTC.

CDR3: CAWSPQGVFLNTIYF. The DNA for the CDR3 is TGTGCCTGGAGCCCACAAGGGGTCTTCTTGAACACCATATATTTT. This chain connects TRBV30 to TRBJ1-3; D perhaps matches TRBD1 (5 bases). The CDR3 loop spans 15 amino acids. The V gene lost 3 bases and the J gene lost 7 bases, with 19 bases spanning the gap. Germline CDR1 GTSNPN, CDR2 SVGIG (reference sequence).

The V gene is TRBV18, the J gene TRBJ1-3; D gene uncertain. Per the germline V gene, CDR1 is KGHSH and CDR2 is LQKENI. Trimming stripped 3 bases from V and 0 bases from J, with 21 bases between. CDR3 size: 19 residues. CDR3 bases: TGTGCCAGCTCACCCCCCAACCAACAGAATTACTTCTCTGGAAACACCATATATTTT. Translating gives CASSPPNQQNYFSGNTIYF.

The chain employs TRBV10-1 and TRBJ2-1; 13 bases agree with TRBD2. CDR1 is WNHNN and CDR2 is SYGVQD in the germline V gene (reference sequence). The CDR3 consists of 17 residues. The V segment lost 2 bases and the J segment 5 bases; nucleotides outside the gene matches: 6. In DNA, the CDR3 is TGCGCCAGCAGTGAGCAAACTAGCGGGGGGGCGAACAATGAGCAGTTCTTC. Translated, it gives CASSEQTSGGANNEQFF.

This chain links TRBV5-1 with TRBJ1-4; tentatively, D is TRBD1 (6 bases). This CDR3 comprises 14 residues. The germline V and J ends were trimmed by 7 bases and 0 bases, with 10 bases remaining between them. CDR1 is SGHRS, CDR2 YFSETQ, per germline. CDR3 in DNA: TGCGCCAGCCGGACAGCGGCAACTAATGAAAAACTGTTTTTT. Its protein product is CASRTAATNEKLFF.

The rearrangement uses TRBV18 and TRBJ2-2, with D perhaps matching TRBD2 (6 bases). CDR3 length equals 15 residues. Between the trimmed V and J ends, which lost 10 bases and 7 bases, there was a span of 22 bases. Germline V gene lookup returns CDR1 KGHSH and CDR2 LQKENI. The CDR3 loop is CAIRGRRGESGELFF. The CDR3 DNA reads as TGTGCCATCCGCGGAAGGCGGGGTGAGAGCGGGGAGCTGTTTTTT.

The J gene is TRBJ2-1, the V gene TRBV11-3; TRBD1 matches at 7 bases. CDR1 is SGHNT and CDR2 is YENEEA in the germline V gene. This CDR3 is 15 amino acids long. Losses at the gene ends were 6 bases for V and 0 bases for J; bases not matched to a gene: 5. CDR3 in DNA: TGTGCCAGCAGTGCAGGGGACAGCTCCTACAATGAGCAGTTCTTC. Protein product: CASSAGDSSYNEQFF.

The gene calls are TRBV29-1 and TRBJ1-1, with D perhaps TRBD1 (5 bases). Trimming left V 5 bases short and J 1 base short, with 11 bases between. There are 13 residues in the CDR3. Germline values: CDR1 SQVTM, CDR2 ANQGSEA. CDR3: CSVRTPKNTEAFF. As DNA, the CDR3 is TGCAGCGTTCGGACACCGAAGAACACTGAAGCTTTCTTT.

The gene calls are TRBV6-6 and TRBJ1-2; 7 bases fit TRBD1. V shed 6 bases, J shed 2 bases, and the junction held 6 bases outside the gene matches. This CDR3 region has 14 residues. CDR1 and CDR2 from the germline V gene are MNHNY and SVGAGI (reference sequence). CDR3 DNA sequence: TGTGCCAGCAGCCAAGACAGGGCAAACTATGGCTACACCTTC. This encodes CASSQDRANYGYTF.

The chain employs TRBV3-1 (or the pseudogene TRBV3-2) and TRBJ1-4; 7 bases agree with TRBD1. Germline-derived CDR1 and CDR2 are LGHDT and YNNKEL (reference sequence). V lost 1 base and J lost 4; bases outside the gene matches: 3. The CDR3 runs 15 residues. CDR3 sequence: CASSQGDRDNEKLFF. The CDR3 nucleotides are TGTGCCAGCAGCCAAGGGGACAGAGATAATGAAAAACTGTTTTTT.

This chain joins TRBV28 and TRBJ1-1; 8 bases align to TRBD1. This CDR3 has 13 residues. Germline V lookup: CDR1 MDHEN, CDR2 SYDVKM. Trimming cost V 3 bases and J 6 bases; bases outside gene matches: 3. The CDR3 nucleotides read TGTGCCAGCAGTTTCTCGGACAGGGCTGAAGCTTTCTTT. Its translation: CASSFSDRAEAFF.

DNA for the CDR3: TGCGCCAGCAGGCTCACGGGGGACTACACCGGGGAGCTGTTTTTT. Translated: CASRLTGDYTGELFF. The rearrangement links TRBV5-1 to TRBJ2-2; TRBD2 is a possible D gene (6 bases). This CDR3 contains 15 residues. V lost 5 bases and J lost 3, with 14 bases in between. Looked up from germline, CDR1 is SGHRS and CDR2 is YFSETQ.

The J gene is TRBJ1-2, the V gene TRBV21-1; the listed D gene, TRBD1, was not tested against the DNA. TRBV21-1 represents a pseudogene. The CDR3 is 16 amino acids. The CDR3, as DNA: TGTGCCAGCAGCAAAGCGGGGGACAGGATGAACTATGGCTACACCTTC. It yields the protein CASSKAGDRMNYGYTF.

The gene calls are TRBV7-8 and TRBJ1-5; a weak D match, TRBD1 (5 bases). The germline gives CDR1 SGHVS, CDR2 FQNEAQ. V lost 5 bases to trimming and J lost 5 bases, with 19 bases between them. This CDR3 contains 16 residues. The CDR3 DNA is TGTGCCAGCAGCAACCTCCGGGGCAGGGAGGATCAGCCCCAGCATTTT. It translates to CASSNLRGREDQPQHF.

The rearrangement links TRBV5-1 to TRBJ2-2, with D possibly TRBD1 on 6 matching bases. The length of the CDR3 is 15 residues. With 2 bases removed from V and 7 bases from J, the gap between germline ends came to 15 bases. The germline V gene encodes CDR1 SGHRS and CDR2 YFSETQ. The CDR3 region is CASSFYRDQIGELFF. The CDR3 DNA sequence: TGCGCCAGCAGCTTCTACAGGGATCAAATCGGGGAGCTGTTTTTT.

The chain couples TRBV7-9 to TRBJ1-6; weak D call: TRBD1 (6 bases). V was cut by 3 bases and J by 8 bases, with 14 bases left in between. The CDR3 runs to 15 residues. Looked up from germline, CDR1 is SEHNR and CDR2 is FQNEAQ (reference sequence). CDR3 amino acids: CASSLGSAGDSPLHF. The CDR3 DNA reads TGTGCCAGCAGCTTGGGGTCAGCAGGGGATTCACCCCTCCACTTT.

The CDR3 bases are TGTGCCATCAGTGTCGACAGATACAATGAGCAGTTCTTC. This gives the protein CAISVDRYNEQFF. J is TRBJ2-1 and V is TRBV10-3; the D gene is possibly TRBD1 (5 bases). CDR3 size: 13 residues. The V end lost 4 bases, the J end lost 4 bases, and 8 bases lay between the germline ends. Germline V gives CDR1 ENHRY, CDR2 SYGVKD.

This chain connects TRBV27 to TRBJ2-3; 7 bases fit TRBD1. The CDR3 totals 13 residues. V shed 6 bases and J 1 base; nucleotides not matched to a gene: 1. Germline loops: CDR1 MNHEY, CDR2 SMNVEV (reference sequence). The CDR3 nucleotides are TGTGCCAGCAGCGGACAGGGCACAGATACGCAGTATTTT. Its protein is CASSGQGTDTQYF.